Each of the 7 T cell receptor beta chains below was sequenced from the same sample in a study of T cell changes during pregnancy in multiple sclerosis. Generated by immunoSEQ multiplex PCR, the TCRdb table keeps only in-frame clones and is missing some. The data show under 75,000 clones, around 90% seen once. Sequences were derived from CD4+ T cells from peripheral blood mononuclear cells, sampled after pregnancy. These receptors all stem from a female donor with multiple sclerosis, enrolled in a pregnancy study.

The V and J genes are TRBV7-3 and TRBJ2-2; TRBD1 matches at 11 bases. CDR1 SGHTA and CDR2 FQGTGA come from the germline V gene. The V and J ends lost 3 bases and 4 bases, in that order; junction bases with no gene match: 4. This CDR3 region has 16 residues. The chain's CDR3 is CASSFPGQGGTGELFF. The CDR3 DNA reads TGTGCCAGCAGCTTCCCGGGACAGGGGGGCACCGGGGAGCTGTTTTTT.

To note about this clone: One end of the junction is discordant with germline, which a read error may explain. The gene calls are TRBV6-5 and TRBJ1-2, with TRBD1 matching over 9 bases. The V gene's germline CDR1 is MNHEY and CDR2 SVGAGI. The CDR3 totals 14 residues. The CDR3 here is CASSYSILRTGENF. The CDR3, as DNA: TGTGCCAGCAGTTACTCGATCCTCCGGACAGGGGAGAACTTC.

V and J are TRBV19 and TRBJ2-2, with D unclear. CDR3 length equals 15 residues. The V end lost 6 bases, the J end lost 0 bases, and 11 bases lay between the germline ends. Per germline, CDR1 LNHDA and CDR2 SQIVND (reference sequence). CDR3 in amino acids: CASRLGYSNTGELFF. DNA of the CDR3: TGTGCCAGTAGACTGGGCTATTCGAACACCGGGGAGCTGTTTTTT.

The gene calls are TRBV19 and TRBJ2-7, with D tentatively TRBD1 (6 bases). Deletions cut 8 bases from V and 0 bases from J, with 11 bases between. Germline V gives CDR1 LNHDA, CDR2 SQIVND (reference sequence). This CDR3 contains 13 residues. The CDR3 coding sequence is TGTGCCAGTTCCGGGACACCCTCCTACGAGCAGTACTTC. Its protein product is CASSGTPSYEQYF.

The rearrangement links TRBV5-1 to TRBJ1-6; 8 bases are shared with TRBD1. Looked up from germline, CDR1 is SGHRS and CDR2 is YFSETQ. V shed 4 bases and J 5 bases; nucleotides not matched to a gene: 8. The CDR3 covers 16 residues. The CDR3 loop is CASSLGQGTDNSPLHF. CDR3 bases: TGCGCCAGCAGCCTAGGACAGGGAACGGATAATTCACCCCTCCACTTT.

This clone was recorded only once. This chain joins TRBV5-1 and TRBJ1-4, with a possible D match to TRBD1 (5 bases). The germline V gene encodes CDR1 SGHRS and CDR2 YFSETQ. The length of the CDR3 is 14 residues. V lost 3 bases and J 2 bases, leaving 8 bases between the germline ends. The CDR3 nucleotides read TGCGCCAGCAGCTCCGGGGGTACTAATGAAAAACTGTTTTTT. It codes for CASSSGGTNEKLFF.

This clone came up once. The chain recombines TRBV14 with TRBJ1-2; D is undetermined. The germline gives CDR1 SGHDN, CDR2 FVKESK. This CDR3 contains 14 residues. Trimming pared 4 bases from V and 4 bases from J, leaving 13 bases between. The CDR3 spells CASSRSAPGYGYTF. CDR3 bases: TGTGCCAGCAGCCGCAGCGCGCCGGGCTATGGCTACACCTTC.